The 19 T cell receptor beta chains below were found in one sample sequenced in a study of blood T cell repertoires in COVID-19. Using immunoSEQ multiplex PCR, the repertoire was profiled, and TCRdb retains in-frame clones only, with some absent. The repertoire includes under 500,000 clones, around 88% of them detected once, and roughly 4% sits in the top ten. Specimen: peripheral blood. The receptors stem from a woman between 25 and 40 years old with acute or convalescent COVID-19.

The V and J genes are TRBV7-9 and TRBJ1-2, with D tentatively TRBD1 (6 bases). The V gene lost 0 bases and the J gene lost 3 bases, with 20 bases spanning the gap. CDR1 is SEHNR, CDR2 FQNEAQ, per germline (reference sequence). The length of the CDR3 is 18 residues. The CDR3 bases are TGTGCCAGCAGCTTAGCTCCTTTACAGGGAAAGGGCTACTATGGCTACACCTTC. Protein: CASSLAPLQGKGYYGYTF.

This clone was detected only a few times. The chain employs TRBV27 and TRBJ2-7; 9 bases match TRBD1. Looked up from germline, CDR1 is MNHEY and CDR2 is SMNVEV (reference sequence). J was trimmed by 12 bases and V by 5 bases; bases with no gene match: 11. The CDR3 totals 13 residues. Here the CDR3 reads CASSVAGQGPLYF. The CDR3 DNA sequence: TGTGCCAGCAGTGTGGCGGGACAGGGCCCGTTGTACTTC.

In its sample, this clone was seen a few times. J is TRBJ2-1 and V is TRBV12-5; D might be TRBD1 (5 bases). Between the trimmed V and J ends, which lost 0 bases and 2 bases, there was a span of 17 bases. This CDR3 has 18 residues. Germline loops: CDR1 LGHNT, CDR2 FRNRAP. The chain's CDR3 is CASGLVGSVTVAYNEQFF. Here the CDR3 DNA reads TGTGCTAGTGGTTTGGTAGGGTCCGTGACAGTTGCCTACAATGAGCAGTTCTTC.

The V and J genes are TRBV19 and TRBJ1-2, with D tentatively TRBD1 (6 bases). Germline values: CDR1 LNHDA, CDR2 SQIVND (reference sequence). Trimming removed 7 bases from V and 6 bases from J, with 12 bases in between. The CDR3 covers 12 residues. The CDR3 is CASTTTGDGYTF. The CDR3 nucleotides read TGTGCCAGTACCACGACAGGCGATGGCTACACCTTC.

The chain combines TRBV10-2 with TRBJ1-5; 7 nucleotides line up with TRBD1. Germline CDR1 WSHSY, CDR2 SAAADI. This CDR3 region has 13 residues. Losses at the gene ends were 7 bases for V and 5 bases for J; bases not matched to a gene: 5. CDR3 DNA: TGCGCCAGCACCGGGACAGTCTATCAGCCCCAGCATTTT. Protein sequence: CASTGTVYQPQHF.

This rearrangement joins TRBV4-1 to TRBJ1-1; tentatively, D is TRBD1 (6 bases). V was cut by 0 bases and J by 8 bases, with 16 bases left in between. Germline V lookup: CDR1 MGHRA, CDR2 YSYEKL. This CDR3 is built from 15 residues. The CDR3 loop is CASSQDTQGRAEAFF. The CDR3 nucleotides read TGCGCCAGCAGCCAAGATACCCAGGGGAGGGCGGAAGCTTTCTTT.

This clone has a single count. The rearrangement links TRBV9 to TRBJ2-1, with 11 bases lining up with TRBD2. The trim removed 5 bases at V and 4 bases at J, leaving 8 bases unmatched. This CDR3 spans 16 amino acids. Looked up from germline, CDR1 is SGDLS and CDR2 is YYNGEE. The CDR3 coding sequence is TGTGCCAGCAGACCCACTAGCGGGGGCGGGTACAATGAGCAGTTCTTC. Encoded protein: CASRPTSGGGYNEQFF.

The chain has TRBV18 and TRBJ2-3; possibly TRBD2 for D (5 bases). V lost 3 bases, J lost 2 bases, and 12 bases lay in between. The CDR3 is 15 residues long. CDR1 and CDR2 from the germline V gene are KGHSH and LQKENI. Written as DNA, the CDR3 is TGTGCCAGCTCACCGGGTGAGCGGAACACAGATACGCAGTATTTT. Translating gives CASSPGERNTDTQYF. The full variable domain, rest sourced from reference TRBV18 and TRBJ2-3, is NAGVMQNPRHLVRRRGQEARLRCSPMKGHSHVYWYRQLPEEGLKFMVYLQKENIIDESGMPKERFSAEFPKEGPSILRIQQVVRGDSAAYFCASSPGERNTDTQYFGPGTRLTVL.

V usage is TRBV10-3 and J usage is TRBJ1-5, with TRBD1 matching 8 bases. CDR1 is ENHRY and CDR2 is SYGVKD in the germline V gene. The trim removed 9 bases at V and 4 bases at J, leaving 8 bases unmatched. This CDR3 has 14 residues. The CDR3 DNA reads as TGTGCCATTGGACAGGGTGGTTTGAATCAGCCCCAGCATTTT. This sequence encodes CAIGQGGLNQPQHF.

The V call is TRBV3-1 (or the pseudogene TRBV3-2), the J call TRBJ2-3; D may be TRBD2 (5 bases). Between the trimmed V and J ends, which lost 8 bases and 1 base, there was a span of 10 bases. CDR3 length equals 13 residues. Per germline, CDR1 LGHDT and CDR2 YNNKEL (reference sequence). Here the CDR3 reads CASGGRGTDTQYF. CDR3 coding DNA: TGTGCCAGCGGAGGTCGGGGCACAGATACGCAGTATTTT.

This clone was counted once. The chain uses TRBV13 and TRBJ2-3; the D gene is possibly TRBD1 (6 bases). Germline assignment: CDR1 PRHDT and CDR2 FYEKMQ (reference sequence). V lost 5 bases and J lost 1, with 13 bases in between. The CDR3 covers 15 residues. CDR3 residues: CASSTRTERTDTQYF. The CDR3 DNA reads TGTGCCAGCAGCACCAGGACAGAACGCACAGATACGCAGTATTTT. Full variable domain (missing parts from reference TRBV13 and TRBJ2-3): AAGVIQSPRHLIKEKRETATLKCYPIPRHDTVYWYQQGPGQDPQFLISFYEKMQSDKGSIPDRFSAQQFSDYHSELNMSSLELGDSALYFCASSTRTERTDTQYFGPGTRLTVL.

The CDR3 spells CASSSRGTPNTEAFF. The CDR3, as DNA: TGTGCCAGCAGTTCACGTGGGACACCGAACACTGAAGCTTTCTTT. The J gene is TRBJ1-1, the V gene TRBV28; perhaps TRBD1 as D (6 bases). There are 15 residues in the CDR3. Germline V lookup: CDR1 MDHEN, CDR2 SYDVKM. Trimming removed 4 bases from V and 1 base from J, with 13 bases in between.

The genes are TRBV20-1 and TRBJ2-3; the D is unclear. V lost 3 bases and J 0 bases, leaving 13 bases between the germline ends. The CDR3 runs 15 residues. CDR1 and CDR2 from the germline V gene are DFQATT and SNEGSKA (reference sequence). In nucleotides, the CDR3 is TGCAGTGCTAGTTTCGAGCGTCTTAGCACAGATACGCAGTATTTT. It translates to CSASFERLSTDTQYF.

CDR3 region: CASSQWGDNNYTF. The CDR3 region has the DNA TGTGCCAGCAGCCAATGGGGCGACAACAACTACACCTTC. The chain joins TRBV16 to TRBJ1-2; D might be TRBD1 (5 bases). The length of the CDR3 is 13 residues. Germline V CDR1 and CDR2: KGHSY, FQNENV. Trimming cost V 1 base and J 10 bases, with 13 bases left between them.

V and J are TRBV2 and TRBJ2-7; TRBD1 might be the D (6 bases). Trimming took off 0 bases at V and 3 bases at J, with 15 bases between the two ends. The germline V gene has CDR1 SNHLY and CDR2 FYNNEI. The CDR3 loop spans 16 amino acids. CDR3 sequence reads: CASSEATGQGYYEQYF. The CDR3 DNA reads TGTGCCAGCAGTGAAGCGACGGGGCAGGGGTACTACGAGCAGTACTTC.

The chain recombines TRBV7-9 with TRBJ1-1; D ambiguous. Trimming pared 0 bases from V and 6 bases from J, leaving 11 bases between. CDR3 length equals 14 residues. From germline, CDR1 is SEHNR and CDR2 FQNEAQ (reference sequence). The CDR3 coding sequence is TGTGCCAGCAGCTTAGCCGCGGGTATCGCTGAAGCTTTCTTT. It encodes CASSLAAGIAEAFF. Variable domain in full (rest from reference TRBV7-9 and TRBJ1-1): DTGVSQNPRHKITKRGQNVTFRCDPISEHNRLYWYRQTLGQGPEFLTYFQNEAQLEKSRLLSDRFSAERPKGSFSTLEIQRTEQGDSAMYLCASSLAAGIAEAFFGQGTRLTVV.

J is TRBJ2-7 and V is TRBV7-9, with 8 bases aligning to TRBD1. The CDR3 runs to 15 residues. Trimming removed 1 base from V and 4 bases from J; junction bases left unmatched: 6. Germline V gene data show CDR1 as SEHNR and CDR2 as FQNEAQ (reference sequence). The DNA for the CDR3 is TGTGCCAGCAGCTTAGGGACAGGGACTGTGTACGAGCAGTACTTC. Translation: CASSLGTGTVYEQYF.

V and J are TRBV12-3 or TRBV12-4 and TRBJ2-7; D call uncertain. CDR3 length equals 12 residues. Between the trimmed V and J ends, which lost 3 bases and 6 bases, there was a span of 9 bases. The CDR3 sequence: CASSFAPGEQYF. CDR3 nucleotides: TGTGCCAGCAGTTTCGCTCCCGGCGAGCAGTACTTC.

The CDR3, as DNA: TGTGCCACCTCCCTAGCGGGGGCCTCGCCTGGGGCCAACGTCCTGACTTTC. It translates to CATSLAGASPGANVLTF. The chain uses TRBV2 and TRBJ2-6; 10 bases line up with TRBD2. The CDR3 has 17 amino acids. J gave up 2 bases and V 10 bases, and 11 bases lay outside the gene matches. CDR1 is SNHLY, CDR2 FYNNEI, per germline. The full variable domain, in which reference TRBV2 and TRBJ2-6 provide the parts outside the CDR3, is EPEVTQTPSHQVTQMGQEVILRCVPISNHLYFYWYRQILGQKVEFLVSFYNNEISEKSEIFDDQFSVERPDGSNFTLKIRSTKLEDSAMYFCATSLAGASPGANVLTFGAGSRLTVL.